Sequencing of this TCR beta chain was carried out in a study of T cell responses to AZD1222 COVID-19 vaccine. The wider study: Second-dose schedules of about 4 or about 12 weeks were combined.

This clone occurred once. Its antigen remains unknown. Findings and limits, study-wide: The reported proportion of spike-specific TCRs targeting unmutated variant regions was nearly half. Spike-specific TCR repertoires showed rising breadth and depth after two AZD1222 doses. No repertoire was sampled before or during the peak T cell response, only after it.

Produced via immunoSEQ multiplex PCR; TCRdb's table is partial and in-frame only. The data hold about 120,000 clones, with 75% to 90% observed a single time. Germline assignment: CDR1 SGHDT and CDR2 YYEEEE. Between the trimmed V and J ends, which lost 3 bases and 2 bases, there was a span of 2 bases. This CDR3 has 11 amino acids. This chain connects TRBV5-6 to TRBJ2-5, with no clear D. This receptor was identified in an adult in good health. Sequenced material: peripheral blood, taken on day 0 of AZD1222 vaccination. CDR3 region: CASSYQETQYF. The CDR3 DNA is TGTGCCAGCAGCTATCAAGAGACCCAGTACTTC.